This TCR beta chain was retrieved from a study of shared clonotypes between healthy human individuals. The protocol was immunoSEQ multiplex PCR, while the TCRdb copy is restricted to in-frame clones and leaves out a portion. The table lists about 2 million clones, about 95% of them singletons. V shed 4 bases and J shed 5 bases, with 9 bases lying between them. Germline loops: CDR1 MNHNS, CDR2 SASEGT. The CDR3 covers 13 residues. The naive CD8 subset, CD45RO-negative cells positively selected for CCR7, excluded terminally differentiated effector memory CD45RA+ cells. This sequence was found in a man aged 18 to 30 in good health. Sequenced input: naive CD8+ T cells sorted from blood. The gene calls are TRBV6-1 and TRBJ2-1; D is undetermined. The CDR3 reads CASSADWDNEQFF. CDR3 nucleotides: TGTGCCAGCAGTGCCGACTGGGACAATGAGCAGTTCTTC.